A selection of T cell receptor beta chains follows, all from one sample in a study of cytomegalovirus exposure and HLA in healthy donors. The table came from immunoSEQ multiplex PCR; TCRdb's copy has only in-frame clones and leaves some out. The repertoire holds over 150,000 clones, less than 90% seen once, with around 0.25% in the top ten. Sample: PBMCs. Every receptor here comes from a girl less than two years old in good health and CMV-seronegative. The CDR3 runs from the conserved cysteine through the conserved F or W. A D gene is named only where the DNA matches it firmly. For some rows the clone size is stated as once, few or many, or as a class when expanded; others skip it.

TRBV5-6	15	TRBJ2-2	TRBD2	-	TGTGCCAGCAGCTTGGGACTAGCCGACACCGGGGAGCTGTTTTTT	CASSLGLADTGELFF
TRBV9	11	TRBJ2-1	-	-	TGTGCCAGCAGCGTAGAGCGGGAGCAGTTCTTC	CASSVEREQFF
TRBV5-1	14	TRBJ2-3	TRBD2	-	TGCGCCAGCAGCTTGCGACTAGCACAAGATACGCAGTATTTT	CASSLRLAQDTQYF
TRBV2	15	TRBJ2-4	-	once	TGTGCCAGCAGGTCTTCGGGAGCCAAGAAAAACATTCAGTACTTC	CASRSSGAKKNIQYF
TRBV2	16	TRBJ2-1	TRBD2	few	TGTGCCAGCAGCGATAGGACTAGCGGGGCCTACAATGAGCAGTTCTTC	CASSDRTSGAYNEQFF
TRBV5-1	14	TRBJ1-4	-	-	TGCGCCAGCAGCCGGGGAGCAGCCGACGAAAAACTGTTTTTT	CASSRGAADEKLFF
TRBV2	14	TRBJ2-7	-	-	TGTGCCAGCAGTGATTTCACAGGGACGTACGAGCAGTACTTC	CASSDFTGTYEQYF
TRBV6-5	14	TRBJ1-3	-	once	TGTGCCACCCGCAGTGCCCTCTCTGGAAACACCATATATTTT	CATRSALSGNTIYF
TRBV2	16	TRBJ1-4	-	-	TGTGCCAGCAGTGAAAGTGGCCAGGGGCGCCAGGAAAAACTGTTTTTT	CASSESGQGRQEKLFF
TRBV18	15	TRBJ2-1	TRBD2	-	TGTGCCAGCTCACCACCGGGACTAGCGTTCGATGAGCAGTTCTTC	CASSPPGLAFDEQFF
TRBV4-1	14	TRBJ2-1	TRBD2	-	TGCGCCAGCAGCCAAGAATCTAGCGGGGGACCGCAGTTCTTC	CASSQESSGGPQFF
TRBV2	13	TRBJ1-1	-	-	TGTGCCAGCGGCACAGCCTCACGGCTTGGAGCTTTCTTT	CASGTASRLGAFF
TRBV5-8	13	TRBJ2-7	-	-	TGTGCCAGCAGCGACGAGGTCGCCCCGAGGCAGTACTTC	CASSDEVAPRQYF
TRBV6-4	15	TRBJ2-1	TRBD1	-	TGTGCCAGCAGTGGGGGGACAGGGGGCAAGGATGAGCAGTTCTTC	CASSGGTGGKDEQFF
TRBV9	12	TRBJ2-5	TRBD1	-	TGTGCCAGCAGCCTCAGGGGGGAGACCCAGTACTTC	CASSLRGETQYF
TRBV7-8	13	TRBJ2-2	TRBD1	-	TGTGCCAGCAGTACAGGGGCGGGCGGGGAGCTGTTTTTT	CASSTGAGGELFF
TRBV4-3	16	TRBJ2-7	TRBD2	-	TGCGCCAGCAGCCAAGATTGGCGGGAGGGCCTGTATGAGCAGTACTTC	CASSQDWREGLYEQYF
TRBV19	13	TRBJ2-7	-	-	TGTGCCAGTAGTATAGCCGCAGGCAACGAGCAGTACTTC	CASSIAAGNEQYF
TRBV29-1	12	TRBJ1-2	TRBD1	-	TGCAGCGTGAGACAGGGCTTCCATGGCTACACCTTC	CSVRQGFHGYTF
TRBV5-5	15	TRBJ2-7	TRBD2	-	TGTGCCAGCAGCTTAAGCGGGAGAGTAATCTACGAGCAGTACTTC	CASSLSGRVIYEQYF
TRBV6-5	15	TRBJ1-5	TRBD1	-	TGTGCCAGCAGTCCTACAGGGGGCCGGAATCAGCCCCAGCATTTT	CASSPTGGRNQPQHF
TRBV29-1	11	TRBJ2-3	-	-	TGCAGCGTTACTAGCACAGATACGCAGTATTTT	CSVTSTDTQYF
TRBV6-4	14	TRBJ1-5	TRBD1	-	TGCGCCAGCAGTGGGGACAGGGGAGACCAGCCCCAGCATTTT	CASSGDRGDQPQHF
TRBV5-4	12	TRBJ2-5	-	-	TGTGCCAGCAGCTTTGTGGAGGAGACCCAGTACTTC	CASSFVEETQYF
TRBV9	16	TRBJ1-2	TRBD1	-	TGTGCCAGCAGCCTTCCACAGGGGACGTCTAACTATGGCTACACCTTC	CASSLPQGTSNYGYTF
TRBV11-3	14	TRBJ2-5	-	-	TGTGCCAGCAGCTTGAATAGATACCAAGAGACCCAGTACTTC	CASSLNRYQETQYF
TRBV2	12	TRBJ2-7	-	-	TGTGCCAGCAGTAACAGGGACTACGAGCAGTACTTC	CASSNRDYEQYF
TRBV2	14	TRBJ2-7	TRBD1	few	TGTGCCAGCAGTGACCGGGACAGGGCTGGCGAGCAGTACTTC	CASSDRDRAGEQYF
TRBV4-1	13	TRBJ1-1	-	-	TGCGCCAGCAGCCAAGAACGAGGAGGTGAAGCTTTCTTT	CASSQERGGEAFF
TRBV7-7	13	TRBJ2-5	-	-	TGTGCCAGCAGCTTACTAGATCAAGAGACCCAGTACTTC	CASSLLDQETQYF
TRBV7-9	10	TRBJ2-3	-	-	TGTGCCATCGACAGAGATACGCAGTATTTT	CAIDRDTQYF
TRBV7-9	17	TRBJ2-1	TRBD2	-	TGTGCCAGCAGCCCAGCCCCCCCTAGCGGGGGGATGAATGAGCAGTTCTTC	CASSPAPPSGGMNEQFF
TRBV27	16	TRBJ2-7	TRBD2	few	TGTGCCAGCAGTCCGCTACTAGCGGGAGGGTCCTACGAGCAGTACTTC	CASSPLLAGGSYEQYF
TRBV7-3	15	TRBJ2-3	TRBD1	-	TGTGCCAGCAGCTTAACACAGGGGTTGGGAGATACGCAGTATTTT	CASSLTQGLGDTQYF
TRBV4-1	15	TRBJ2-3	-	few	TGCGCCAGCAGCCAAGGTCTAGTTGCGCCAGATACGCAGTATTTT	CASSQGLVAPDTQYF
TRBV7-9	14	TRBJ2-3	-	-	TGTGCCACCTCTCCGGGACTTCACACAGATACGCAGTATTTT	CATSPGLHTDTQYF
TRBV5-1	16	TRBJ2-1	-	-	TGCGCCAGCAGCTTGGTCGCGGTGAGCTCCTACAATGAGCAGTTCTTC	CASSLVAVSSYNEQFF
TRBV7-8	14	TRBJ1-6	TRBD1	-	TGTGCCGGTAAACAAGGAACAGGGGATTCACCCCTCCACTTT	CAGKQGTGDSPLHF
TRBV5-3	14	TRBJ2-7	-	few	TGTGCCAGAAGCTTCGGGGGACAGTACTACGAGCAGTACTTC	CARSFGGQYYEQYF
TRBV11-2	14	TRBJ1-1	TRBD1	few	TGTGCCAGCAGCCACGGGACAGCGAACACTGAAGCTTTCTTT	CASSHGTANTEAFF
TRBV4-1	15	TRBJ2-7	-	-	TGCGCCAGCAGCCAAGTACAAGGGAGCTCCTACGAGCAGTACTTC	CASSQVQGSSYEQYF
TRBV10-2	15	TRBJ1-5	TRBD1	-	TGCGCCAGCAGCCAACAGGGGCCGAGCAATCAGCCCCAGCATTTT	CASSQQGPSNQPQHF
TRBV7-9	19	TRBJ2-4	-	once	TGTGCCAGCAGCTCACTAAAAGCCGACCGGGATGGGGCCAAAAACATTCAGTACTTC	CASSSLKADRDGAKNIQYF
TRBV25-1	15	TRBJ2-2	-	-	TGTGCCAGCAGTGATGGCGGGGCAGTCACCGGGGAGCTGTTTTTT	CASSDGGAVTGELFF
TRBV4-2	14	TRBJ1-2	-	-	TGTGCCAGCAGCCAAGATCCAGGGGTGAGTGGCTACACCTTC	CASSQDPGVSGYTF
TRBV9	15	TRBJ2-1	TRBD2	-	TGCGCCAGCAGCGGTACTAGCGGGAGCTTGTATGAGCAGTTCTTC	CASSGTSGSLYEQFF
TRBV5-1	16	TRBJ2-5	TRBD1	-	TGCGCCAGCACTCGGGCGACAGGGCACATAAAAGAGACCCAGTACTTC	CASTRATGHIKETQYF
TRBV9	14	TRBJ2-2	-	-	TGTGCCAGCAGCGCGGGACAGAACACCGGGGAGCTGTTTTTT	CASSAGQNTGELFF
TRBV7-8	17	TRBJ2-3	TRBD1	-	TGTGCCAGCAGCCTAGACTCAACGGGACAGGGCTTACATACGCAGTATTTT	CASSLDSTGQGLHTQYF
TRBV7-6	17	TRBJ1-1	-	-	TGTGCCAGCAGCTTAGAGGGAGGGCTTTTTGCGAACACTGAAGCTTTCTTT	CASSLEGGLFANTEAFF
TRBV6-6	16	TRBJ2-6	-	-	TGTGCCAGCAGTACGCCCAATCTACCTGGGGCCAACGTCCTGACTTTC	CASSTPNLPGANVLTF
TRBV7-2	16	TRBJ2-1	TRBD2	-	TGTGCCAGCAGCTTAGGTCGGGGGGGCCTTTACCATGAGCAGTTCTTC	CASSLGRGGLYHEQFF
TRBV27	14	TRBJ2-5	TRBD1	-	TGTGCCAGCAAGCCGGACAGGGTCGAGGGTGAGCAGTACTTC	CASKPDRVEGEQYF
TRBV15	20	TRBJ2-3	TRBD2	-	TGTGCCACCAGCAGAGGGGTAGTAAGCCTAGCGGGGGAGTTCACAGATACGCAGTATTTT	CATSRGVVSLAGEFTDTQYF
TRBV9	15	TRBJ2-7	-	-	TGTGCCAGCAGCGTAACACCGGACAGCTCCTACGAGCAGTACTTC	CASSVTPDSSYEQYF
TRBV28	11	TRBJ1-5	-	-	TGTGCCAGCAGCCTCAATCAGCCCCAGCATTTT	CASSLNQPQHF
TRBV19	15	TRBJ2-7	TRBD1	-	TGTGCCAGTAGTGTCCGACAGGGATCCTCCTACGAGCAGTACTTC	CASSVRQGSSYEQYF
TRBV9	12	TRBJ1-1	-	-	TGTCCCCGAACGGGGACACCAACTGAAGCTTTCTTT	CPRTGTPTEAFF
TRBV7-2	14	TRBJ1-2	TRBD1	-	TGTGCCAGCAGCCTCGACAGGGACCCTTCTGGCTACACCTTC	CASSLDRDPSGYTF
TRBV2	11	TRBJ2-1	-	-	TGTGCCAGCAGGCACAACAATGAGCAGTTCTTC	CASRHNNEQFF